A single sample gave rise to the 3 T cell receptor beta chains below, sequenced in a study of T cells in Graves' hyperthyroidism and ophthalmopathy (dated by TCRdb to between 2018 and 2021). The method behind the library was multiplex PCR. The listed sequencing device is Illumina HiSeq 2000. Amplification of TCR beta CDR3 regions was carried out from RNA transcripts. The first round of RT-PCR for the TCR CDR3 was performed with the HTBI primer set and the Qiagen OneStep RT-PCR kit. The raw public data were reprocessed by TCRdb itself: fastp quality trimming at Q25, MiXCR clonotype calling, in-frame beta chains only. Each entry is one CDR3 protein sequence, shown with its most common DNA and genes. The sample includes hundreds of thousands of distinct CDR3 sequences, with 35% to 55% observed a single time. Roughly 8.2% of the sample comes from the top ten. The sequencing sample was made of peripheral blood or thyroid tissue (not recorded which). All receptors come from a woman in her late teens or twenties with Graves' hyperthyroidism. Donor details come from another sample of the same person, matched by shared clones.

J is TRBJ1-1 and V is TRBV6-6; TRBD1 matches 7 bases. V trimming: 11 bases; J trimming: 11 bases; junction bases outside the gene matches: 14. CDR1 is MNHNY, CDR2 SVGAGI, per germline (reference sequence). CDR3 length equals 12 residues. The CDR3: CAVHGTARVAFF. The CDR3 DNA sequence: TGTGCCGTTCACGGGACAGCCCGGGTGGCTTTCTTT.

V and J are TRBV24-1 and TRBJ1-5; TRBD1 aligns across 9 bases. The CDR3 loop spans 16 amino acids. With 9 bases clipped from V and 1 base from J, the junction kept 9 bases outside the gene matches. Germline assignment: CDR1 KGHDR and CDR2 SFDVKD. The CDR3 bases are TGTGCCACCCCTCCTAGGACAGGGGAAAGCAATCAGCCCCAGCATTTT. Residues: CATPPRTGESNQPQHF.

This clonotype was found a few times. The chain carries TRBV11-2 and TRBJ1-3; TRBD1 is a possible D gene (6 bases). Germline CDR1 and CDR2: SGHAT and FQNNGV. The CDR3 length is 14 residues. Trimming took 6 bases from V and 5 from J, leaving 14 bases between them. CDR3 nucleotide sequence: TGTGCCAGCAGTTCGACAGGAAGTCGAAACACCATATATTTT. Protein product: CASSSTGSRNTIYF.